This T cell receptor beta chain is drawn from a study of shared clonotypes between healthy human individuals. Overall study context: A donor's plate count was three for CD4 naive and three for CD4 memory; CD8 naive had two and CD8 memory one.

Clones were read by immunoSEQ multiplex PCR, and TCRdb kept only the in-frame ones, dropping some. The sample records 2,500,000 or so clones, about nine tenths being singletons. This CDR3 contains 14 residues. Trimming left V 9 bases short and J 2 bases short, with 16 bases between. Germline V gene lookup returns CDR1 SGHNT and CDR2 YYREEE (reference sequence). Broader study findings: Sharing across four donors was highest in naive CD4 (around 5%) and lowest in memory CD8 (around 0.4%). Sequencing depth was predicted to influence how clonotypes are shared among donors.

As to this clone: The antigen is unknown.

The sequencing sample was made of naive CD4+ T cells from PBMCs. The sample's subset: CD45RA+ positively selected. This clonotype was obtained from a man younger than 35 in good health. Some clones in this sample may be carry-over from other donors' samples. This sequence joins TRBV5-4 and TRBJ2-3; D may be TRBD1 or TRBD2 (5 bases each). CDR3 loop: CAISLGTYTDTQYF. CDR3 DNA: TGTGCCATTTCACTAGGGACCTACACAGATACGCAGTATTTT.